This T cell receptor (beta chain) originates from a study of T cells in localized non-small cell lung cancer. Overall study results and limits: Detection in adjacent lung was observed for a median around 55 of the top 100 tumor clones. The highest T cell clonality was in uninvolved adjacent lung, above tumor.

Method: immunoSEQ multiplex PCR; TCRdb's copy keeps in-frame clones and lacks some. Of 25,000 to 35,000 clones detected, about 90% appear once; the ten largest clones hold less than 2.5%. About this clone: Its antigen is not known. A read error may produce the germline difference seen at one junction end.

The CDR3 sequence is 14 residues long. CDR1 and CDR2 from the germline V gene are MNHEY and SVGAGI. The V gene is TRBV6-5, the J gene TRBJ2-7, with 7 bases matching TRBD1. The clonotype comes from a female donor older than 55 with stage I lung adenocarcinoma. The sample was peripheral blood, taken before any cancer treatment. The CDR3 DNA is TGTGCCATCAGTGACAGGGACAGCTCCTACGAGCAGTACTTC. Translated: CAISDRDSSYEQYF.